Listed below are T cell receptor beta chains from one sample, sequenced in a study of cytomegalovirus exposure and HLA in healthy donors. Here immunoSEQ multiplex PCR was the method, and the copy in TCRdb shows in-frame clones only, minus some. The data show around 64,000 clones, around three quarters seen once. The sample was PBMCs. The receptors originated from a man between 18 and 35 years old in good health and CMV-seropositive. The CDR3 runs from the conserved cysteine through the conserved F or W. Each record gives: V gene, D gene, CDR3 length, clone size, J gene, CDR3 protein, CDR3 DNA. A D gene is named only where the DNA matches it firmly. For some rows the clone size is stated as once, few or many, or as a class when expanded; others skip it.

v_call: TRBV6-5
d_call: TRBD1
cdr3_length: 14
clone_size: NA
j_call: TRBJ1-2
cdr3_aa: CASSETGPNYGYTF
cdr3_nt: TGTGCCAGCAGTGAGACAGGGCCTAACTATGGCTACACCTTC

v_call: TRBV29-1
d_call: NA
cdr3_length: 15
clone_size: NA
j_call: TRBJ1-4
cdr3_aa: CSVEEGIGQSEKLFF
cdr3_nt: TGCAGCGTTGAAGAGGGCATTGGACAGTCGGAAAAACTGTTTTTT

v_call: TRBV1
d_call: NA
cdr3_length: 15
clone_size: NA
j_call: TRBJ1-1
cdr3_aa: CTSSQEGGFGTEAFF
cdr3_nt: TGCACCAGCAGCCAAGAAGGCGGGTTTGGCACTGAAGCTTTCTTT

v_call: TRBV5-4
d_call: NA
cdr3_length: 16
clone_size: NA
j_call: TRBJ2-1
cdr3_aa: CASSARGGLVENEQFF
cdr3_nt: TGTGCCAGCAGCGCGCGCGGCGGCCTGGTGGAGAATGAGCAGTTCTTC

v_call: TRBV30
d_call: NA
cdr3_length: 17
clone_size: once
j_call: TRBJ1-3
cdr3_aa: CAWNHRAKKSSGNTIYF
cdr3_nt: TGTGCCTGGAATCACAGGGCGAAGAAGAGCTCTGGAAACACCATATATTTT

v_call: TRBV5-4
d_call: TRBD2
cdr3_length: 16
clone_size: few
j_call: TRBJ2-1
cdr3_aa: CASSLVGREGLNEQFF
cdr3_nt: TGTGCCAGCAGCTTGGTAGGGCGGGAGGGCCTCAATGAGCAGTTCTTC

v_call: TRBV18
d_call: NA
cdr3_length: 15
clone_size: NA
j_call: TRBJ2-1
cdr3_aa: CASSYGGSAYNEQFF
cdr3_nt: TGTGCCAGCTCATACGGAGGGAGCGCCTACAATGAGCAGTTCTTC

v_call: TRBV6-5
d_call: NA
cdr3_length: 14
clone_size: NA
j_call: TRBJ2-1
cdr3_aa: CASSYSRRDYEQFF
cdr3_nt: TGTGCCAGCAGTTACTCGCGGAGGGACTATGAGCAGTTCTTC

v_call: TRBV6-1
d_call: NA
cdr3_length: 15
clone_size: NA
j_call: TRBJ1-1
cdr3_aa: CASSGWGRVNTEAFF
cdr3_nt: TGTGCCAGCAGTGGATGGGGGAGGGTGAACACTGAAGCTTTCTTT

v_call: TRBV4-1
d_call: NA
cdr3_length: 15
clone_size: few
j_call: TRBJ1-1
cdr3_aa: CASSQQGAAGTEAFF
cdr3_nt: TGCGCCAGCAGCCAACAGGGTGCAGCGGGCACTGAAGCTTTCTTT